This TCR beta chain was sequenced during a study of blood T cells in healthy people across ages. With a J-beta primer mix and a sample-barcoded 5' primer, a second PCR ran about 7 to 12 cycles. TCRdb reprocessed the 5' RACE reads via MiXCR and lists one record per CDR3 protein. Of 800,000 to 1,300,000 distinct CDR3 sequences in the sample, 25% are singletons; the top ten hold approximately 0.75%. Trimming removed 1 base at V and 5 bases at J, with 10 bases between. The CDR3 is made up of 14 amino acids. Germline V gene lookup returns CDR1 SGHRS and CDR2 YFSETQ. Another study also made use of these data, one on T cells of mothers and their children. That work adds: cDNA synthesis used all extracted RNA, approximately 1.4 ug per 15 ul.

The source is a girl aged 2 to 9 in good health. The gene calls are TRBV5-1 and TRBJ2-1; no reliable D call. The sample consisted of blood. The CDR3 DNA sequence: TGCGCCAGCAGCTTGTCTCTACCCAACAATGAGCAGTTCTTC. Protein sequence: CASSLSLPNNEQFF.